The 27 T cell receptor beta chains in this list originate from one sample, sequenced in a study of T cells and copy number aberrations in small-cell lung cancer. Here immunoSEQ multiplex PCR was the method, and the copy in TCRdb shows in-frame clones only, minus some. Seen here are roughly 6,000 clones, 60% to 80% observed once, and the top ten hold around 8.1%. The source material was tumor tissue. Source of these receptors: a man aged 50 to 59 with small cell lung cancer.

Notes on this clone: One junction end does not reproduce the germline sequence, and a read error may be involved. The chain carries TRBV7-7 and TRBJ1-4; D may be TRBD1 (5 bases). The CDR3 extends over 15 amino acids. Looked up from germline, CDR1 is SSHAT and CDR2 is FNYEAQ (reference sequence). The CDR3 loop reads CASSLPRGYNEKLFF. The CDR3 DNA reads as TGTGCTAGCAGCCTGCCAAGGGGTTATAATGAAAAACTGTTTTTT.

The V gene is TRBV27, the J gene TRBJ2-5; 11 bases align to TRBD1. The CDR3 totals 17 residues. J lost 4 bases, V lost 2 bases, and 9 bases had no gene match. From germline, CDR1 is MNHEY and CDR2 SMNVEV (reference sequence). Written as DNA, the CDR3 is TGTGCCAGCAGTTTAGGGACAGGGGGGGGTTTCGGAGAGACCCAGTACTTC. Its protein product is CASSLGTGGGFGETQYF.

The rearrangement joins TRBV27 to TRBJ2-7, with 7 bases aligning to TRBD1. The CDR3 spans 19 residues. The junction had 23 bases not matched to a gene; V was cut back by 7 bases and J by 2 bases. Germline CDR1 and CDR2: MNHEY and SMNVEV (reference sequence). CDR3 in amino acids: CASMGATAQPQGLAYEQYF. The CDR3 nucleotides are TGTGCCAGCATGGGGGCCACAGCGCAGCCACAGGGGCTTGCCTACGAGCAGTACTTC.

This clone was recorded a few times. The rearrangement links TRBV10-3 to TRBJ1-2; D is uncertain. The CDR3 extends over 11 amino acids. V was pared by 2 bases and J by 6 bases, with 4 bases between. The germline gives CDR1 ENHRY, CDR2 SYGVKD. CDR3 amino acids: CAISEEHGYTF. The CDR3 region has the DNA TGTGCCATCAGTGAGGAGCATGGCTACACCTTC.

The chain is built from TRBV28 and TRBJ1-2; 7 bases match TRBD1. This CDR3 is built from 14 residues. Trimming at V came to 7 bases and at J to 2 bases, leaving 7 bases not matched to a gene. Germline CDR1 MDHEN, CDR2 SYDVKM. CDR3 in DNA: TGTGCCAGCACTGACAGGGTTGGAAACTATGGCTACACCTTC. Residues: CASTDRVGNYGYTF.

V and J are TRBV7-2 and TRBJ2-1; TRBD2 matches 10 bases. The length of the CDR3 is 14 residues. The germline gives CDR1 SGHTA, CDR2 FQGNSA. V trimming: 4 bases; J trimming: 9 bases; junction bases outside the gene matches: 6. CDR3 protein: CASSYLAGVGEQFF. The CDR3 DNA sequence: TGTGCCAGCAGCTACCTAGCGGGAGTTGGTGAGCAGTTCTTC.

V is TRBV4-2 and J is TRBJ2-5, with 8 bases aligning to TRBD2. This CDR3 has 16 residues. V lost 1 base and J lost 1; bases outside the gene matches: 5. Germline CDR1 LGHNA, CDR2 YNFKEQ. In DNA, the CDR3 is TGTGCCAGCAGCCAAGCAAGCGGGGGACCCCAAGAGACCCAGTACTTC. This sequence encodes CASSQASGGPQETQYF.

This chain connects TRBV9 to TRBJ1-1; D is perhaps TRBD1 (5 bases). This CDR3 is 12 amino acids long. In germline, CDR1 is SGDLS, CDR2 YYNGEE. V dropped 4 bases and J dropped 3 bases, with 7 bases sitting between them. CDR3: CASSRGYTEAFF. The CDR3 coding sequence is TGTGCCAGCAGCCGGGGGTACACTGAAGCTTTCTTT.

This chain connects TRBV5-1 to TRBJ1-4; 9 bases map to TRBD1. CDR3 length equals 15 residues. Germline assignment: CDR1 SGHRS and CDR2 YFSETQ. Trimming took 0 bases from V and 7 from J; bases not matched to a gene: 4. CDR3 nucleotide sequence: TGCGCCAGCAGCTTGGGTGGACAGGGGCCTGAAAAACTGTTTTTT. It translates to CASSLGGQGPEKLFF.

The chain employs TRBV4-1 and TRBJ2-1; TRBD1 aligns across 10 bases. Germline V lookup: CDR1 MGHRA, CDR2 YSYEKL. The CDR3 runs 17 residues. V was pared by 4 bases and J by 5 bases, with 11 bases of the junction left unmatched. The CDR3 bases are TGCGCCAGCAGCCCTTACCAGACCGGGACAGGGGACAATGAGCAGTTCTTC. Translated, it gives CASSPYQTGTGDNEQFF.

V and J are TRBV4-1 and TRBJ1-5; D is ambiguous. The V gene lost 0 bases and the J gene lost 7 bases, with 16 bases spanning the gap. Germline loops: CDR1 MGHRA, CDR2 YSYEKL. This CDR3 is built from 16 residues. The CDR3 sequence: CASSQESSLGGQPQHF. CDR3 coding DNA: TGCGCCAGCAGCCAAGAAAGTTCACTGGGAGGCCAGCCCCAGCATTTT.

The rearrangement uses TRBV5-1 and TRBJ2-6; D is ambiguous. This CDR3 spans 14 amino acids. V dropped 2 bases and J dropped 1 base, with 4 bases sitting between them. Germline-derived CDR1 and CDR2 are SGHRS and YFSETQ. CDR3 region: CASSFPSGANVLTF. The CDR3 nucleotides read TGCGCCAGCAGCTTCCCATCTGGGGCCAACGTCCTGACTTTC.

The chain carries TRBV5-4 and TRBJ1-2; TRBD1 is a possible D gene (5 bases). Germline-derived CDR1 and CDR2 are SGHNT and YYREEE (reference sequence). Deletions cut 2 bases from V and 2 bases from J, with 10 bases between. The CDR3 runs to 14 residues. The CDR3, as DNA: TGTGCCAGCAGCTTAGCAGGGCCCAACTATGGCTACACCTTC. Translating gives CASSLAGPNYGYTF.

The sample holds one count of this clone. The CDR3 sequence is CASSRIEGGEWTQYF. CDR3 coding DNA: TGTGCCAGCTCTAGGATCGAGGGGGGAGAATGGACCCAGTACTTC. The chain combines TRBV11-2 with TRBJ2-5; D possibly matches TRBD1 or TRBD2 (6 bases each). Germline V gene data show CDR1 as SGHAT and CDR2 as FQNNGV. V was trimmed by 8 bases and J by 7 bases, leaving 23 bases between them. The CDR3 consists of 15 residues.

The V gene is TRBV6-5, the J gene TRBJ2-7; D may match TRBD1 or TRBD2 (5 bases each). Between the trimmed V and J ends, which lost 2 bases and 3 bases, there was a span of 11 bases. The V gene's germline CDR1 is MNHEY and CDR2 SVGAGI. The CDR3 loop spans 14 amino acids. The CDR3 DNA reads TGTGCCAGCAGTTACCGGGACCGAGTCTACGAGCAGTACTTC. Residues: CASSYRDRVYEQYF.

V usage is TRBV5-1 and J usage is TRBJ2-7; TRBD1 agrees at 9 bases. CDR3 length: 15 residues. The trim removed 5 bases at V and 1 base at J, leaving 7 bases unmatched. Germline CDR1 is SGHRS and CDR2 is YFSETQ. CDR3 in DNA: TGCGCCAGCAGTCCCGCCGGGACAGGGTCCTACGAGCAGTACTTC. Translating gives CASSPAGTGSYEQYF.

V is TRBV19 and J is TRBJ2-1, with 11 positions matching TRBD2. Trimming took 7 bases from V and 2 from J; bases not matched to a gene: 1. The germline V gene has CDR1 LNHDA and CDR2 SQIVND (reference sequence). The CDR3 sequence is 14 residues long. The CDR3 nucleotides read TGTGCCAGTACTAGCGGGGGGCCCTACAATGAGCAGTTCTTC. This gives the protein CASTSGGPYNEQFF.

The gene calls are TRBV10-3 and TRBJ2-5, with 9 bases lining up with TRBD2. The length of the CDR3 is 14 residues. Germline trimming cut 0 bases from V and 6 bases from J; bases unmatched to any gene: 2. CDR1 is ENHRY, CDR2 SYGVKD, per germline. The CDR3 region has the DNA TGTGCCATCAGTGAGTCAGGGACTAGCCAGACCCAGTACTTC. Translated: CAISESGTSQTQYF.

The table lists this clone with a few counts. This rearrangement joins TRBV7-9 to TRBJ2-7; TRBD2 agrees at 8 bases. Trimming cost V 6 bases and J 3 bases; bases outside gene matches: 7. This CDR3 comprises 14 residues. Germline V gives CDR1 SEHNR, CDR2 FQNEAQ (reference sequence). The CDR3: CASSRTGTSYEQYF. Written as DNA, the CDR3 is TGTGCCAGCAGTCGAACCGGGACTAGCTACGAGCAGTACTTC.

The chain combines TRBV11-2 with TRBJ2-7; maybe TRBD2 (7 bases). The V and J ends lost 1 base and 3 bases respectively, with 10 bases between them. This CDR3 has 14 amino acids. CDR1 is SGHAT, CDR2 FQNNGV, per germline. The CDR3 loop is CASSLGGGLYEQYF. The CDR3 nucleotides read TGTGCCAGCAGCTTAGGGGGGGGGCTCTACGAGCAGTACTTC.

The genes are TRBV6-1 and TRBJ2-7, with a tentative D call TRBD1 (7 bases). CDR1 and CDR2 from the germline V gene are MNHNS and SASEGT. V was cut by 2 bases and J by 6 bases, with 17 bases left in between. The CDR3 is made up of 15 amino acids. CDR3 sequence (DNA): TGTGCCAGCAGTGAAAGCCCCCAGGGGGGACGCGAGCAGTACTTC. This encodes CASSESPQGGREQYF.

This clone is labeled medium-sized. Distinct nucleotide sequences in the sample also encode this CDR3. V is TRBV28 and J is TRBJ2-5, with D perhaps matching TRBD1 (6 bases). In germline, CDR1 is MDHEN, CDR2 SYDVKM. The V end was cut by 4 bases, the J end by 4 bases, with 13 bases between. This CDR3 has 14 residues. CDR3 loop: CASSSNRDRETQYF. In nucleotides, the CDR3 is TGTGCCAGCAGTTCGAACAGGGATCGAGAGACCCAGTACTTC.

This clone has just one count. This chain joins TRBV12-5 and TRBJ2-7, with 7 bases aligning to TRBD1. Trimming removed 2 bases from V and 6 bases from J; junction bases left unmatched: 4. Germline-derived CDR1 and CDR2 are LGHNT and FRNRAP. The CDR3 runs 13 residues. Here the CDR3 reads CASGLSQGSEQYF. DNA for the CDR3: TGTGCTAGTGGTTTGTCACAGGGGAGCGAGCAGTACTTC.

This chain connects TRBV29-1 to TRBJ2-1; TRBD1 agrees at 9 bases. V shed 3 bases, J shed 12 bases, and the junction held 15 bases outside the gene matches. Germline V gene data show CDR1 as SQVTM and CDR2 as ANQGSEA. This CDR3 is 15 amino acids long. CDR3 in DNA: TGCAGCGTTGATCAAACAGGGGGCATCCCCAGTAGGCAGTTCTTC. This sequence encodes CSVDQTGGIPSRQFF.

Written as DNA, the CDR3 is TGTGCCAGCAGACGGAATTCCTACAATGAGCAGTTCTTC. Amino acids: CASRRNSYNEQFF. V usage is TRBV6-6 and J usage is TRBJ2-1, with D uncertain. Trimming stripped 6 bases from V and 1 base from J, with 7 bases between. The germline CDR1 and CDR2 sequences are MNHNY and SVGAGI (reference sequence). The CDR3 loop spans 13 amino acids.

The chain is built from TRBV5-1 and TRBJ2-1, with D possibly being TRBD2 (6 bases). CDR3 length: 14 amino acids. Trimming took 1 base from V and 7 from J, leaving 12 bases between them. Germline lookup yields CDR1 SGHRS and CDR2 YFSETQ. The CDR3 here is CASSLSVGGNEQFF. In DNA, the CDR3 is TGCGCCAGCAGCTTGTCGGTCGGGGGAAATGAGCAGTTCTTC.

CDR3 in amino acids: CASSWEDYGGETQYF. CDR3 nucleotides: TGTGCCAGCAGCTGGGAGGACTATGGGGGGGAGACCCAGTACTTC. V gene TRBV7-6 combines with J gene TRBJ2-5, with TRBD2 as a possible D gene (6 bases). CDR3 length: 15 residues. Looked up from germline, CDR1 is SGHVS and CDR2 is FNYEAQ. Trimming shortened V by 4 bases and J by 5 bases, and 17 bases separated the two germline ends.